The TCR beta chain under discussion was sequenced for a study of T-cell reconstitution after alpha-beta-depleted transplantation in children. There are many counts of this clonotype. Trimming stripped 4 bases from V and 3 bases from J, with 13 bases between. CDR3 length: 15 amino acids. Germline V gives CDR1 MNHEY, CDR2 SVGAGI. The TCRbeta library was prepared with unique molecular identifiers. TCRdb recomputed calls from the PCR reads with MiXCR, one row per CDR3 protein. The table lists roughly 89,000 distinct CDR3 sequences, 12% of them singletons. This sample comprised PBMCs from the stem cell graft donor, obtained from the stem cell graft. The clonotype comes from a human donor who donated a stem cell graft to a child with inherited bone marrow failure. This chain joins TRBV6-5 and TRBJ1-5; D may be TRBD1 (5 bases). The CDR3 DNA reads TGTGCCAGCAGTTTTTTAGACAGTCACAATCAGCCCCAGCATTTT. Encoded protein: CASSFLDSHNQPQHF.